One T cell receptor (beta chain) is described in this entry. Trimming removed 3 bases at V and 2 bases at J, with 17 bases between. Germline V CDR1 and CDR2: SNHLY, FYNNEI. The CDR3 sequence is 18 residues long. The data stem from a study of T cells in Graves' hyperthyroidism and ophthalmopathy. RNA transcripts provided the source from which TCR beta CDR3 regions were amplified. HTBI primers were employed in a first-round RT-PCR of the TCR CDR3. MiXCR was run by TCRdb on the multiplex PCR reads, yielding one entry per CDR3 protein. The repertoire includes over 700,000 distinct CDR3 sequences, about 38% of them detected once, and more than 7% sits in the top ten.

V is TRBV2 and J is TRBJ2-6; a weak D match, TRBD2 (6 bases). The receptor was isolated from a man younger than 30 with Graves' hyperthyroidism. The sequencing input was blood. The CDR3 DNA reads as TGTGCCAGCAGTGAGGTCCGGGAGAGGAACACTGGGGCCAACGTCCTGACTTTC. Encoded protein: CASSEVRERNTGANVLTF.